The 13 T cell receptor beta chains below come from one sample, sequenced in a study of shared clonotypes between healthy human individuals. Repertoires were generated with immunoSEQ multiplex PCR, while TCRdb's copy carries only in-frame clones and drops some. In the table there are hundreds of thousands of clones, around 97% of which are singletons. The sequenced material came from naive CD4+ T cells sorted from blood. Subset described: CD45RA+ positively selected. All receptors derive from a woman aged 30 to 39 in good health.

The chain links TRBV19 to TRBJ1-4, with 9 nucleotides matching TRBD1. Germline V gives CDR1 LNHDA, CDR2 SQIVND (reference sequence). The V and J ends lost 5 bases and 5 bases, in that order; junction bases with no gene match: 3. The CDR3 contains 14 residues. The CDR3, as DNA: TGTGCCAGTAGTCCTGGGACAGGGAATGAAAAACTGTTTTTT. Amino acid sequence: CASSPGTGNEKLFF.

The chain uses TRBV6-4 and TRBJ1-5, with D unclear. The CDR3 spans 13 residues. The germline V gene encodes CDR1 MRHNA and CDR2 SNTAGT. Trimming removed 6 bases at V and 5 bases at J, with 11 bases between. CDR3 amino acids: CASSGGPDQPQHF. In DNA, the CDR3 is TGTGCCAGCAGCGGCGGACCTGATCAGCCCCAGCATTTT.

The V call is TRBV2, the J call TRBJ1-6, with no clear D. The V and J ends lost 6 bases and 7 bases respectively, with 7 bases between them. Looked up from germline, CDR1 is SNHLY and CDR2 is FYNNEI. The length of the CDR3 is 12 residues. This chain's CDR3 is CASRRNNSPLHF. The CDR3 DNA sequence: TGTGCCAGCAGGCGAAACAATTCACCCCTCCACTTT.

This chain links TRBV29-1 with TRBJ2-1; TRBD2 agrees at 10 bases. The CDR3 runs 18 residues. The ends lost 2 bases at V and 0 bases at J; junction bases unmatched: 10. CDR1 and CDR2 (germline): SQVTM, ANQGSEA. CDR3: CSVESGGTSDSSYNEQFF. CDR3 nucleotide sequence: TGCAGCGTTGAAAGCGGGGGGACTAGCGACAGCTCCTACAATGAGCAGTTCTTC.

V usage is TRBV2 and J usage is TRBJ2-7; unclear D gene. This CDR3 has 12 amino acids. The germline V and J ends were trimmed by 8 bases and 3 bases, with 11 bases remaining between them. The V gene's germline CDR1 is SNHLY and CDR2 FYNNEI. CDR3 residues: CASGRYSYEQYF. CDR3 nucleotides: TGTGCCAGCGGGCGTTACAGCTACGAGCAGTACTTC.

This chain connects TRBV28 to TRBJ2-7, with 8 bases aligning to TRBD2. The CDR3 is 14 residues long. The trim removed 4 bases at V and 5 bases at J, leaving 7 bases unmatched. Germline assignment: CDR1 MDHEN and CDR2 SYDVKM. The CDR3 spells CASSWSGSLHEQYF. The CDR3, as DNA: TGTGCCAGCAGTTGGAGCGGGAGTCTCCACGAGCAGTACTTC.

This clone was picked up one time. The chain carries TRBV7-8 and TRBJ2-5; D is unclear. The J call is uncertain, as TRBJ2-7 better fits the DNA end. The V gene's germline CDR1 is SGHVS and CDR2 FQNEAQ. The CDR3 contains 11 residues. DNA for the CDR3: TGTGCCAGCAGCTTTATGTACGAGCAGTACTTC. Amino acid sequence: CASSFMYEQYF.

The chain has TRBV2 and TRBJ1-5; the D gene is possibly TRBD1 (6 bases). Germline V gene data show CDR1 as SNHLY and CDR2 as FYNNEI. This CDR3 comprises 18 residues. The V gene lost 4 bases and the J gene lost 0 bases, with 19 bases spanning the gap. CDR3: CASSAEKVGGYSNQPQHF. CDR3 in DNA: TGTGCCAGCAGTGCCGAAAAGGTTGGGGGCTATAGCAATCAGCCCCAGCATTTT.

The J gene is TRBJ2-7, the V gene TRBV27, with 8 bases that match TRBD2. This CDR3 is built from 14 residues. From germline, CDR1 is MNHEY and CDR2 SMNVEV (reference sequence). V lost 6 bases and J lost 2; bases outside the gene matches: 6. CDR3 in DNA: TGTGCCAGCAGCCCTACTAGCGGTACCTACGAGCAGTACTTC. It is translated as CASSPTSGTYEQYF.

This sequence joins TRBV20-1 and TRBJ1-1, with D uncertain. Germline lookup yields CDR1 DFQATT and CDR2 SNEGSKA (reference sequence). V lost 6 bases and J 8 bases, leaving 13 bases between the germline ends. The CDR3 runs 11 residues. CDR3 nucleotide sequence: TGCAGTGCCACAGACTGGACCGAAGCTTTCTTT. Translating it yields CSATDWTEAFF.

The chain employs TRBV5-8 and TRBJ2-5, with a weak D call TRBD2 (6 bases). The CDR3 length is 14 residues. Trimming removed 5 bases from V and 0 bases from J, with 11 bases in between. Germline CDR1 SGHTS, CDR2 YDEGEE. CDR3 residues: CASSETRYQETQYF. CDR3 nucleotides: TGTGCCAGCAGTGAGACTAGGTACCAAGAGACCCAGTACTTC.

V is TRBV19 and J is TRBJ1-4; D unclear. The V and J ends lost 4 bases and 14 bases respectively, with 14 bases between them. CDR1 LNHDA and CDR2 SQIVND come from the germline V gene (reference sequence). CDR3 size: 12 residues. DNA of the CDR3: TGTGCCAGTAGTACGCAGGAGGGATTTCTGTTTTTT. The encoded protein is CASSTQEGFLFF.

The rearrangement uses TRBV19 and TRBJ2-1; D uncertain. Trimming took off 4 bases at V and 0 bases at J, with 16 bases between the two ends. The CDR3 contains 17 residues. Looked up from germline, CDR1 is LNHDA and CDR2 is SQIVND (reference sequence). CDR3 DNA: TGTGCCAGTAGTACCTCCCTTCTCGCGAACTCCTACAATGAGCAGTTCTTC. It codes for CASSTSLLANSYNEQFF.